These 29 T cell receptor beta chains were all obtained from the same sample, sequenced in a study of blood T cell repertoires in COVID-19. Profiled with immunoSEQ multiplex PCR; TCRdb holds only in-frame clones, not every one. The data contain some 210,000 clones, about 88% of them singletons. What was sequenced was peripheral blood. The receptors stem from a woman in her thirties or forties with acute or convalescent COVID-19.

With respect to this clone: The identical CDR3 is also encoded by other nucleotide sequences in the sample. This chain joins TRBV5-1 and TRBJ1-3; TRBD1 might be the D (6 bases). Between the trimmed V and J ends, which lost 1 base and 4 bases, there was a span of 6 bases. Per the germline V gene, CDR1 is SGHRS and CDR2 is YFSETQ. CDR3 size: 13 residues. The DNA for the CDR3 is TGCGCCAGCAGCTTGACAGGGGGAAACACCATATATTTT. It translates to CASSLTGGNTIYF.

The genes are TRBV6-1 and TRBJ1-2; D is possibly TRBD1 (6 bases). The CDR3 runs 14 residues. In germline, CDR1 is MNHNS, CDR2 SASEGT. The V end lost 5 bases, the J end lost 7 bases, and 17 bases lay between the germline ends. In nucleotides, the CDR3 is TGTGCCAGCAGTTCCCAGGGGTACCAGTCTGGCTACACCTTC. Its protein is CASSSQGYQSGYTF.

The chain couples TRBV4-1 to TRBJ1-6; weak D call: TRBD1 (6 bases). Deletions cut 4 bases from V and 9 bases from J, with 13 bases between. Germline V lookup: CDR1 MGHRA, CDR2 YSYEKL. The CDR3 spans 14 residues. CDR3 in amino acids: CASSPPDSGSPLHF. The CDR3 bases are TGCGCCAGCAGCCCCCCGGACAGCGGTTCACCCCTCCACTTT.

In this sample, this clone turned up a few times. J is TRBJ2-6 and V is TRBV5-4; TRBD2 might be the D (5 bases). This CDR3 is built from 16 residues. From germline, CDR1 is SGHNT and CDR2 YYREEE (reference sequence). The V and J ends lost 3 bases and 0 bases respectively, with 10 bases between them. This CDR3 is CASSSGGPSGANVLTF. CDR3 DNA: TGTGCCAGCAGCTCCGGAGGTCCCTCTGGGGCCAACGTCCTGACTTTC.

The chain links TRBV11-2 to TRBJ1-1; 7 nucleotides align to TRBD1. Looked up from germline, CDR1 is SGHAT and CDR2 is FQNNGV. The CDR3 is made up of 13 amino acids. V shed 1 base and J 11 bases; nucleotides not matched to a gene: 7. Here the CDR3 reads CASSLVQGPGAFF. For the CDR3, the DNA is TGTGCCAGCAGCTTAGTACAGGGGCCGGGGGCTTTCTTT.

Only one count was recorded for this clone. The chain carries TRBV7-9 and TRBJ2-3; 10 bases map to TRBD1. Trimming removed 3 bases from V and 4 bases from J; junction bases left unmatched: 4. CDR1 is SEHNR and CDR2 is FQNEAQ in the germline V gene (reference sequence). The CDR3 is 15 residues long. The CDR3, as DNA: TGTGCCAGCAGCTTCGGACAGGGGGACGCAGATACGCAGTATTTT. This gives the protein CASSFGQGDADTQYF.

The chain uses TRBV6-4 and TRBJ2-7; tentative D call: TRBD2 (5 bases). Germline assignment: CDR1 MRHNA and CDR2 SNTAGT. This CDR3 comprises 16 residues. Trimming shortened V by 3 bases and J by 2 bases, and 17 bases separated the two germline ends. CDR3: CASSENCRDYAYEQYV. CDR3 DNA: TGTGCCAGCAGTGAAAACTGCCGAGACTACGCCTACGAGCAGTACGTC.

CDR3 amino acids: CASSYRTGGPDTQYF. CDR3 nucleotide sequence: TGTGCCAGCAGCTACCGGACAGGGGGACCGGATACGCAGTATTTT. The rearrangement joins TRBV7-2 to TRBJ2-3; 10 positions match TRBD1. Germline CDR1 SGHTA, CDR2 FQGNSA. The V gene end was trimmed by 4 bases and the J gene end by 6 bases; junction bases not matched to a gene: 7. The CDR3 is made up of 15 amino acids.

About this clone: At one of its ends the junction is not consistent with the germline gene, which may arise from a read error. J is TRBJ1-1 and V is TRBV29-1; TRBD1 is a possible D gene (5 bases). CDR1 and CDR2 (germline): SQVTM, ANQGSEA. The CDR3 is made up of 13 amino acids. CDR3 in amino acids: CSVQEQGNTEAFF. DNA of the CDR3: TGCAGCGTTCAAGAGCAGGGGAACACTGAAGCTTTCTTT.

V and J are TRBV27 and TRBJ2-7, with D maybe TRBD2 (6 bases). Looked up from germline, CDR1 is MNHEY and CDR2 is SMNVEV (reference sequence). CDR3 length: 14 amino acids. Trimming pared 10 bases from V and 11 bases from J, leaving 27 bases between. CDR3 in amino acids: CATRNGGALGQEYV. CDR3 bases: TGTGCCACCCGGAATGGAGGGGCCCTGGGCCAGGAGTACGTC.

This sequence joins TRBV5-4 and TRBJ2-7; 8 nucleotides agree with TRBD1. Trimming at V came to 4 bases and at J to 5 bases, leaving 5 bases not matched to a gene. The germline gives CDR1 SGHNT, CDR2 YYREEE (reference sequence). The CDR3 is made up of 13 amino acids. The CDR3 DNA sequence: TGTGCCAGCAGCCCAGGGACAGGCAACGAGCAGTACGTC. Residues: CASSPGTGNEQYV.

The chain employs TRBV19 and TRBJ1-1; D might be TRBD1 (5 bases). V lost 4 bases and J 2 bases, leaving 17 bases between the germline ends. The V gene's germline CDR1 is LNHDA and CDR2 SQIVND (reference sequence). The length of the CDR3 is 16 residues. CDR3 sequence reads: CASSTPPGGINTEAFF. The CDR3 DNA sequence: TGTGCCAGTAGTACACCCCCCGGGGGGATAAACACTGAAGCTTTCTTT.

V usage is TRBV4-1 and J usage is TRBJ1-1; D unclear. Trimming removed 1 base at V and 2 bases at J, with 11 bases between. This CDR3 contains 15 residues. Germline V CDR1 and CDR2: MGHRA, YSYEKL. CDR3 protein: CASSQVVPVNTEAFF. In DNA form, the CDR3 reads TGCGCCAGCAGCCAAGTTGTCCCGGTCAACACTGAAGCTTTCTTT.

The J gene is TRBJ2-5, the V gene TRBV9, with 9 bases aligning to TRBD1. The germline gives CDR1 SGDLS, CDR2 YYNGEE. V gave up 5 bases and J gave up 4 bases; unmatched junction bases: 3. This CDR3 has 13 amino acids. The DNA of the CDR3 is TGTGCCAGCAGTCTACAGGGGGCAGAGACCCAGTACTTC. This translates into CASSLQGAETQYF.

The rearrangement uses TRBV7-2 and TRBJ2-5, with D possibly being TRBD2 (5 bases). Deletions cut 6 bases from V and 4 bases from J, with 15 bases between. CDR1 SGHTA and CDR2 FQGNSA come from the germline V gene. This CDR3 is 14 amino acids long. The CDR3 DNA reads TGTGCCAGCAGTGCCAACGACTACTCAGAGACCCAGTACTTC. Its protein is CASSANDYSETQYF.

The table lists this clone with a few counts. V gene TRBV19 combines with J gene TRBJ1-6; 7 bases align to TRBD1. This CDR3 comprises 15 residues. The germline gives CDR1 LNHDA, CDR2 SQIVND (reference sequence). CDR3 amino acids: CASADREIYNSPLHF. CDR3 nucleotides: TGTGCTTCCGCAGACAGGGAGATCTATAATTCACCCCTCCACTTT.

The V gene is TRBV18, the J gene TRBJ1-2, with 11 bases lining up with TRBD1. This CDR3 is 15 amino acids long. The ends lost 4 bases at V and 3 bases at J; junction bases unmatched: 4. Looked up from germline, CDR1 is KGHSH and CDR2 is LQKENI. The CDR3: CASSRWDRGDYGYTF. The CDR3 coding sequence is TGTGCCAGCTCACGATGGGACAGGGGGGACTATGGCTACACCTTC. Together with reference TRBV18 and TRBJ1-2, the CDR3 gives the full variable domain: NAGVMQNPRHLVRRRGQEARLRCSPMKGHSHVYWYRQLPEEGLKFMVYLQKENIIDESGMPKERFSAEFPKEGPSILRIQQVVRGDSAAYFCASSRWDRGDYGYTFGSGTRLTVV.

The V gene is TRBV20-1, the J gene TRBJ1-1; D gene ambiguous. The V gene's germline CDR1 is DFQATT and CDR2 SNEGSKA (reference sequence). V was trimmed by 3 bases and J by 2 bases, leaving 7 bases between them. This CDR3 comprises 12 residues. Here the CDR3 DNA reads TGCAGTGCTAGTTCGGGTAACACTGAAGCTTTCTTT. It codes for CSASSGNTEAFF.

V usage is TRBV14 and J usage is TRBJ1-1, with a tentative D call TRBD1 (5 bases). V was pared by 4 bases and J by 1 base, with 16 bases between. Per the germline V gene, CDR1 is SGHDN and CDR2 is FVKESK. CDR3 length: 16 amino acids. CDR3 sequence (DNA): TGTGCCAGCAGCCTGGGGGGTCTGGTTTCGAACACTGAAGCTTTCTTT. It encodes CASSLGGLVSNTEAFF.

V is TRBV12-3 or TRBV12-4 and J is TRBJ1-5, with D hard to call. V was trimmed by 2 bases and J by 7 bases, leaving 6 bases between them. CDR3 length: 12 amino acids. The CDR3 loop is CASSLWHQPQHF. CDR3 nucleotide sequence: TGTGCCAGCAGTTTATGGCACCAGCCCCAGCATTTT.

V and J are TRBV5-1 and TRBJ2-5; TRBD1 agrees at 8 bases. The CDR3 contains 13 residues. CDR1 is SGHRS, CDR2 YFSETQ, per germline. V trimming: 4 bases; J trimming: 5 bases; junction bases outside the gene matches: 4. In DNA, the CDR3 is TGCGCCAGCAGCCGACAGGGGTCGGAGACCCAGTACTTC. It translates to CASSRQGSETQYF. Full variable domain (outside the CDR3, taken from reference TRBV5-1 and TRBJ2-5): KAGVTQTPRYLIKTRGQQVTLSCSPISGHRSVSWYQQTPGQGLQFLFEYFSETQRNKGNFPGRFSGRQFSNSRSEMNVSTLELGDSALYLCASSRQGSETQYFGPGTRLLVL.

V and J are TRBV29-1 and TRBJ1-1, with D possibly matching TRBD1 (5 bases). V lost 6 bases and J 4 bases, leaving 12 bases between the germline ends. The CDR3 length is 12 residues. Germline lookup yields CDR1 SQVTM and CDR2 ANQGSEA. The CDR3 nucleotides read TGCAGCGTCTTAGGGGTACGCACTGAAGCTTTCTTT. This encodes CSVLGVRTEAFF.

The chain links TRBV7-9 to TRBJ1-2; D possibly corresponds to TRBD1 (6 bases). The CDR3 spans 14 residues. Per germline, CDR1 SEHNR and CDR2 FQNEAQ (reference sequence). Trimming cost V 5 bases and J 2 bases, with 12 bases left between them. The DNA of the CDR3 is TGTGCCAGCAGCCAACCGGACAGAAACTATGGCTACACCTTC. Translation: CASSQPDRNYGYTF.

This chain connects TRBV6-5 to TRBJ1-6; D gene ambiguous. Germline CDR1 reads MNHEY; CDR2 reads SVGAGI. V lost 4 bases, J lost 9 bases, and 13 bases lay in between. CDR3 length: 14 amino acids. The CDR3 loop reads CASSSRGNGSPLHF. CDR3 in DNA: TGTGCCAGCAGTTCACGGGGTAATGGTTCACCCCTCCACTTT.

V usage is TRBV2 and J usage is TRBJ1-2; D ambiguous. Germline CDR1 is SNHLY and CDR2 is FYNNEI. Trimming pared 2 bases from V and 0 bases from J, leaving 10 bases between. The CDR3 covers 15 residues. The CDR3 DNA reads as TGTGCCAGCAGTGAACTGGAAGGAGCTAACTATGGCTACACCTTC. It is translated as CASSELEGANYGYTF.

The rearrangement links TRBV27 to TRBJ2-7, with 12 nucleotides matching TRBD2. This CDR3 has 19 residues. Germline V gene lookup returns CDR1 MNHEY and CDR2 SMNVEV (reference sequence). Losses at the gene ends were 5 bases for V and 2 bases for J; bases not matched to a gene: 16. The chain's CDR3 is CASSPRLPRTSGVAYEQYV. CDR3 sequence (DNA): TGTGCCAGCAGTCCGCGGCTCCCTCGGACTAGCGGGGTGGCCTACGAGCAGTACGTC.

The chain is built from TRBV7-2 and TRBJ1-2, with D possibly being TRBD1 (6 bases). This CDR3 spans 13 amino acids. Trimming pared 1 base from V and 6 bases from J, leaving 9 bases between. Germline assignment: CDR1 SGHTA and CDR2 FQGNSA. The CDR3 DNA is TGTGCCAGCAGCTTAGGTTCAGGGGATGGCTACACCTTC. Translation gives CASSLGSGDGYTF.

The chain carries TRBV7-3 and TRBJ1-5; D possibly corresponds to TRBD1 (6 bases). Germline-derived CDR1 and CDR2 are SGHTA and FQGTGA. This CDR3 contains 15 residues. The ends were cut back, 4 bases at V and 6 bases at J, with 16 bases in the middle. The CDR3 is CASSSFGGGGQPQHF. The CDR3 DNA reads as TGTGCCAGCAGCTCCTTCGGCGGGGGCGGTCAGCCCCAGCATTTT.

J is TRBJ1-2 and V is TRBV5-5; perhaps TRBD1 as D (5 bases). V dropped 0 bases and J dropped 8 bases, with 11 bases sitting between them. This CDR3 comprises 13 residues. Looked up from germline, CDR1 is SGHKS and CDR2 is YYEKEE (reference sequence). This CDR3 is CASSLDDSKGYTF. In nucleotides, the CDR3 is TGTGCCAGCAGCTTGGATGACAGTAAGGGCTACACCTTC.